This entry lists 29 T cell receptor beta chains sequenced from one sample in a study of graft-versus-host responses after intestinal transplantation. Using immunoSEQ multiplex PCR, the repertoire was profiled, and TCRdb retains in-frame clones only, with some absent. The sample records tens of thousands of clones, roughly 90% being singletons. The antigens for these receptors are not known. The sample in question was unstimulated CD8+ T cells sorted from spleen or lymph node cells, obtained before intestinal transplant. The receptors shown here come from a human donor who received an intestinal transplant.

The gene calls are TRBV5-1 and TRBJ2-1; weak D call: TRBD1 (6 bases). The CDR3 is 15 amino acids. Trimming cost V 0 bases and J 2 bases, with 9 bases left between them. CDR1 is SGHRS and CDR2 is YFSETQ in the germline V gene. CDR3 DNA sequence: TGCGCCAGCAGCTTGGAAGGGGGAGCCTACAATGAGCAGTTCTTC. Translation gives CASSLEGGAYNEQFF.

The chain uses TRBV5-4 and TRBJ2-2; 8 nucleotides agree with TRBD1. This CDR3 contains 14 residues. With 4 bases clipped from V and 5 bases from J, the junction kept 4 bases outside the gene matches. CDR1 is SGHNT and CDR2 is YYREEE in the germline V gene (reference sequence). The CDR3 protein is CASSAYRGTGELFF. The CDR3 DNA is TGTGCCAGCAGCGCATACAGGGGGACCGGGGAGCTGTTTTTT.

The J gene is TRBJ1-5, the V gene TRBV6-5; D not certain. This CDR3 region has 15 residues. Germline values: CDR1 MNHEY, CDR2 SVGAGI. The V and J ends lost 6 bases and 0 bases respectively, with 12 bases between them. The CDR3 nucleotides read TGTGCCAGCAGCCCGACACTGAATAGCAATCAGCCCCAGCATTTT. This encodes CASSPTLNSNQPQHF.

The chain employs TRBV7-6 and TRBJ1-1, with D perhaps matching TRBD1 (6 bases). This CDR3 is 15 amino acids long. V was trimmed by 1 base and J by 0 bases, leaving 9 bases between them. Germline V gene sequence: CDR1 SGHVS, CDR2 FNYEAQ. CDR3 in amino acids: CASSLGTGMNTEAFF. Written as DNA, the CDR3 is TGTGCCAGCAGCTTAGGTACAGGGATGAACACTGAAGCTTTCTTT.

The CDR3 region has the DNA TGCAGCCCAACAGGGTACTATGGCTACACCTTC. Translating it yields CSPTGYYGYTF. The chain has TRBV20-1 and TRBJ1-2; perhaps TRBD1 as D (6 bases). CDR1 and CDR2 from the germline V gene are DFQATT and SNEGSKA (reference sequence). This CDR3 contains 11 residues.

This clone has a single count. The chain links TRBV6-6 to TRBJ2-3; D is unresolved. The CDR3 has 15 residues. Trimming cost V 0 bases and J 4 bases, with 11 bases left between them. Germline CDR1 and CDR2: MNHNY and SVGAGI (reference sequence). The CDR3 reads CASSYSTSLPDTQYF. The CDR3 DNA reads as TGTGCCAGCAGTTACTCGACTTCCCTCCCAGATACGCAGTATTTT.

This sequence joins TRBV2 and TRBJ2-5, with 8 bases matching TRBD2. Germline lookup yields CDR1 SNHLY and CDR2 FYNNEI. With V trimmed by 3 bases and J by 3 bases, 9 bases remained unmatched. The CDR3 contains 16 residues. The CDR3 DNA sequence: TGTGCCAGCAGTGACCCAGCGGGAGCCTTTAAAGAGACCCAGTACTTC. Translation: CASSDPAGAFKETQYF.

The CDR3 protein is CASSDSSGSYNEQFF. In nucleotides, the CDR3 is TGTGCCAGCAGTGACTCTAGCGGGTCCTACAATGAGCAGTTCTTC. The V and J genes are TRBV6-4 and TRBJ2-1; TRBD2 matches 7 bases. The V gene's germline CDR1 is MRHNA and CDR2 SNTAGT. This CDR3 spans 15 amino acids. V dropped 0 bases and J dropped 1; count of bases not matched to a gene: 0.

This clone has a single count. The gene calls are TRBV27 and TRBJ2-3, with TRBD2 matching 10 bases. This CDR3 is built from 17 residues. J gave up 0 bases and V 6 bases, and 9 bases lay outside the gene matches. The germline V gene has CDR1 MNHEY and CDR2 SMNVEV (reference sequence). CDR3 in amino acids: CASRLGLAGGSTDTQYF. The DNA for the CDR3 is TGTGCCAGCAGGCTGGGCTTAGCGGGAGGAAGCACAGATACGCAGTATTTT.

The chain couples TRBV4-1 to TRBJ1-5; no reliable D call. V lost 0 bases and J lost 4, with 10 bases in between. The CDR3 has 15 residues. The V gene's germline CDR1 is MGHRA and CDR2 YSYEKL. CDR3 coding DNA: TGCGCCAGCAGCCAAGAGGTCAGAGGGAATCAGCCCCAGCATTTT. This sequence encodes CASSQEVRGNQPQHF.

This clone is a singleton in its sample. J is TRBJ1-5 and V is TRBV10-3, with TRBD1 matching 10 bases. The CDR3 is 15 residues long. Germline values: CDR1 ENHRY, CDR2 SYGVKD. Unmatched junction bases numbered 7, after V lost 6 bases and J lost 5 bases. The CDR3 protein is CAISERDRGYQPQHF. The DNA of the CDR3 is TGTGCCATCAGCGAGCGGGACAGGGGTTATCAGCCCCAGCATTTT.

This chain links TRBV27 with TRBJ2-7; D may be TRBD1 (5 bases). Germline assignment: CDR1 MNHEY and CDR2 SMNVEV (reference sequence). With 3 bases removed from V and 1 base from J, the gap between germline ends came to 7 bases. This CDR3 comprises 13 residues. The CDR3 DNA follows: TGTGCCAGCAGTTTTGGACAATCCTACGAGCAGTACTTC. Translating gives CASSFGQSYEQYF.

The table lists this clone with a count of one. The rearrangement joins TRBV7-9 to TRBJ2-3; the match to TRBD2 covers 8 bases. CDR1 is SEHNR and CDR2 is FQNEAQ in the germline V gene (reference sequence). Trimming cost V 5 bases and J 7 bases; bases outside gene matches: 17. The CDR3 is 17 amino acids. Written as DNA, the CDR3 is TGTGCCAGCAGCCCGGATGGCACCAGCGGGGGTGTGAATACGCAGTATTTT. This encodes CASSPDGTSGGVNTQYF.

The chain carries TRBV19 and TRBJ2-7, with TRBD2 matching 12 bases. This CDR3 has 16 residues. V lost 5 bases to trimming and J lost 4 bases; unmatched junction nucleotides: 9. Germline V CDR1 and CDR2: LNHDA, SQIVND (reference sequence). The CDR3: CASSATLAGGKYEQYF. CDR3 in DNA: TGTGCCAGTAGTGCAACCCTAGCGGGGGGGAAGTACGAGCAGTACTTC.

The chain has TRBV4-3 and TRBJ2-3; D not certain. The CDR3 spans 12 residues. CDR1 LGHNA and CDR2 YSLEER come from the germline V gene. Trimming pared 0 bases from V and 6 bases from J, leaving 4 bases between. CDR3 sequence reads: CASSQDEDTQYF. The DNA for the CDR3 is TGCGCCAGCAGCCAAGACGAGGATACGCAGTATTTT.

This clone appeared a single time. This chain uses TRBV5-1 with TRBJ2-3; 8 bases match TRBD2. This CDR3 region has 15 residues. Germline V CDR1 and CDR2: SGHRS, YFSETQ. The ends lost 2 bases at V and 2 bases at J; junction bases unmatched: 4. CDR3: CASSFSGVFTDTQYF. DNA of the CDR3: TGCGCCAGCAGCTTTAGCGGGGTATTCACAGATACGCAGTATTTT.

The chain is built from TRBV2 and TRBJ2-7, with 7 bases lining up with TRBD1. The CDR3 runs 15 residues. Trimming removed 4 bases from V and 2 bases from J; junction bases left unmatched: 8. CDR1 and CDR2 (germline): SNHLY, FYNNEI. The CDR3 DNA reads TGTGCCAGCAGTGCCGCGGGCAGGGGGACCTACGAGCAGTACTTC. This codes for CASSAAGRGTYEQYF. Complete variable domain (other parts from reference TRBV2 and TRBJ2-7): EPEVTQTPSHQVTQMGQEVILRCVPISNHLYFYWYRQILGQKVEFLVSFYNNEISEKSEIFDDQFSVERPDGSNFTLKIRSTKLEDSAMYFCASSAAGRGTYEQYFGPGTRLTVT.

This chain uses TRBV6-6 with TRBJ1-2, with TRBD1 identical over 7 bases. CDR1 is MNHNY, CDR2 SVGAGI, per germline (reference sequence). The length of the CDR3 is 13 residues. J was trimmed by 6 bases and V by 0 bases; bases with no gene match: 1. CDR3 sequence reads: CASSYSGTDGYTF. For the CDR3, the DNA is TGTGCCAGCAGTTACTCCGGGACAGATGGCTACACCTTC.

The CDR3 loop reads CASSVRSTYEQYF. The DNA for the CDR3 is TGCGCCAGCAGTGTACGGTCTACCTACGAGCAGTACTTC. The chain uses TRBV10-2 and TRBJ2-7; D ambiguous. The CDR3 extends over 13 amino acids. Trimming pared 4 bases from V and 2 bases from J, leaving 9 bases between. Germline CDR1 WSHSY, CDR2 SAAADI.

This chain links TRBV5-6 with TRBJ1-1; D is unclear. The CDR3 runs 14 residues. Deletions cut 0 bases from V and 0 bases from J, with 6 bases between. The germline V gene has CDR1 SGHDT and CDR2 YYEEEE. The CDR3 here is CASSLGQMNTEAFF. Written as DNA, the CDR3 is TGTGCCAGCAGCTTGGGGCAGATGAACACTGAAGCTTTCTTT. Full variable domain (rest looked up from reference TRBV5-6 and TRBJ1-1): DAGVTQSPTHLIKTRGQQVTLRCSPKSGHDTVSWYQQALGQGPQFIFQYYEEEERQRGNFPDRFSGHQFPNYSSELNVNALLLGDSALYLCASSLGQMNTEAFFGQGTRLTVV.

V and J are TRBV19 and TRBJ2-5, with 8 bases identical to TRBD1. V shed 3 bases, J shed 2 bases, and the junction held 5 bases outside the gene matches. CDR1 and CDR2 (germline): LNHDA, SQIVND (reference sequence). The CDR3 extends over 15 amino acids. The CDR3 sequence is CASSIDRGQQETQYF. Here the CDR3 DNA reads TGTGCCAGTAGTATTGACAGGGGCCAACAAGAGACCCAGTACTTC.

The rearrangement joins TRBV27 to TRBJ1-1, with a tentative D call TRBD1 (5 bases). Germline CDR1 and CDR2: MNHEY and SMNVEV (reference sequence). V lost 3 bases and J lost 7, with 24 bases in between. The CDR3 has 17 residues. This chain's CDR3 is CASSFYVQGGTGFEAFF. CDR3 DNA: TGTGCCAGCAGTTTTTACGTCCAGGGAGGTACGGGGTTTGAAGCTTTCTTT.

Only one count was recorded for this clone. Here the CDR3 omits its conserved ending phenylalanine or tryptophan, so a read error is the likely source. J is TRBJ2-6 and V is TRBV11-2, with TRBD1 as a possible D gene (5 bases). This CDR3 contains 17 residues. V shed 5 bases and J shed 0 bases, with 14 bases lying between them. Germline assignment: CDR1 SGHAT and CDR2 FQNNGV. The CDR3, as DNA: TGTGCCAGCAGCGCCCTCAAGACAGACTCTGGGGCCAACGTCCTGACTCTC. It codes for CASSALKTDSGANVLTL.

V is TRBV19 and J is TRBJ2-3, with 10 bases that match TRBD2. Per the germline V gene, CDR1 is LNHDA and CDR2 is SQIVND (reference sequence). With 3 bases clipped from V and 0 bases from J, the junction kept 3 bases outside the gene matches. The CDR3 runs to 16 residues. CDR3 loop: CASSILTSGSTDTQYF. The CDR3 nucleotides read TGTGCCAGTAGTATTTTGACTAGCGGGAGCACAGATACGCAGTATTTT.

The chain uses TRBV7-2 and TRBJ1-4; a possible D gene is TRBD1 (5 bases). The germline V gene has CDR1 SGHTA and CDR2 FQGNSA. V was trimmed by 5 bases and J by 10 bases, leaving 14 bases between them. This CDR3 spans 13 amino acids. CDR3 sequence: CASSPYDDRKLFF. The DNA of the CDR3 is TGTGCCAGCAGCCCCTACGACGACAGAAAACTGTTTTTT.

This sequence joins TRBV15 and TRBJ1-1, with TRBD1 matching 10 bases. The CDR3 has 15 amino acids. Germline loops: CDR1 LNHNV, CDR2 YYDKDF (reference sequence). V shed 3 bases and J 5 bases; nucleotides not matched to a gene: 6. The CDR3 sequence: CATSRTGTGVTEAFF. The CDR3 nucleotides read TGTGCCACCAGCAGGACCGGGACAGGGGTTACTGAAGCTTTCTTT.

This clone was found a few times. The chain couples TRBV4-3 to TRBJ1-1, with D uncertain. Trimming pared 5 bases from V and 1 base from J, leaving 11 bases between. In germline, CDR1 is LGHNA, CDR2 YSLEER. This CDR3 contains 14 residues. The CDR3 DNA follows: TGCGCCAGCAGCTTCAGGACTGGGAACACTGAAGCTTTCTTT. Protein sequence: CASSFRTGNTEAFF.

Details on this clone: One junction end does not reproduce the germline sequence, and a read error may be involved. The rearrangement links TRBV4-1 to TRBJ2-5, with 8 bases aligning to TRBD2. The CDR3 extends over 15 amino acids. Germline V gives CDR1 MGHRA, CDR2 YSYEKL. CDR3 bases: TGCGCCAGCAGCCCTATGGAGCGGGAGACAGAGGCCCAGTACTTC. Translation gives CASSPMERETEAQYF.

J is TRBJ1-2 and V is TRBV29-1; D possibly corresponds to TRBD1 (5 bases). This CDR3 spans 13 amino acids. The germline V and J ends were trimmed by 6 bases and 1 base, with 12 bases remaining between them. Germline assignment: CDR1 SQVTM and CDR2 ANQGSEA. The CDR3 sequence: CSVRQKLNYGYTF. In DNA, the CDR3 is TGCAGCGTAAGACAGAAGCTTAACTATGGCTACACCTTC.